This T cell receptor beta chain was captured in a study of blood T cells in healthy people across ages. Primers used in a second PCR of roughly 6 to 12 cycles were a sample-barcoded 5' primer and a J-beta primer mix. MiXCR, applied by TCRdb to the 5' RACE reads, yields one record per CDR3 protein. The sample carries 500,000 to 650,000 distinct CDR3 sequences, about 25% recorded once. CDR1 SGHTA and CDR2 FQGNSA come from the germline V gene. V dropped 4 bases and J dropped 6 bases, with 25 bases sitting between them. This CDR3 is built from 18 residues. The sample was also reused in another study, on T cells of mothers and their children.

The origin of this receptor is a boy younger than 10 in good health. The sequenced sample was blood. The V gene is TRBV7-2, the J gene TRBJ2-1; the D gene could be TRBD1 or TRBD2 (5 bases each). The CDR3 is CASSSLLGRPGTLNEQFF. CDR3 DNA: TGTGCCAGCAGCTCCCTTCTGGGGCGCCCCGGGACCCTCAATGAGCAGTTCTTC.